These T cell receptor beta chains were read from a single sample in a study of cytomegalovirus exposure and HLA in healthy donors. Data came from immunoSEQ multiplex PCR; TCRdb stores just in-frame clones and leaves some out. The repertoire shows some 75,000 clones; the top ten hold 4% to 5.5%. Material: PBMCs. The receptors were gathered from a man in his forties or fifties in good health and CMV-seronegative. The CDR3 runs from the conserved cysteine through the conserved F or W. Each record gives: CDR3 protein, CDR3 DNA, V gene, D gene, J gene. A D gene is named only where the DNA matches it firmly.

CASSLSDSAYYEQYF,TGTGCCAGCAGCTTATCTGACTCAGCCTACTACGAGCAGTACTTC,TRBV7-2,.,TRBJ2-7
CASSSGGTGAYEQYF,TGCGCCAGCAGCTCGGGTGGTACAGGGGCGTACGAGCAGTACTTC,TRBV5-1,TRBD1,TRBJ2-7
CASSPVEHNQPQHF,TGTGCCAGCTCACCGGTCGAACACAATCAGCCCCAGCATTTT,TRBV18,.,TRBJ1-5
CASSGGGLVSYEQYF,TGTGCCAGCAGCGGAGGGGGCCTGGTATCCTACGAGCAGTACTTC,TRBV6-5,.,TRBJ2-7
CASSSGGQPSYEQYF,TGTGCCAGCAGCTCAGGGGGACAGCCCTCCTACGAGCAGTACTTC,TRBV7-6,TRBD1,TRBJ2-7
CASSLADKLYGYTF,TGTGCCAGCAGCTTAGCCGATAAGCTCTATGGCTACACCTTC,TRBV7-2,.,TRBJ1-2
CASSDRGSEQFF,TGTGCCAGCAGTGACAGGGGTAGTGAGCAGTTCTTC,TRBV7-8,TRBD1,TRBJ2-1
CASSPEQNYGYTF,TGTGCCAGCTCACCCGAACAGAACTATGGCTACACCTTC,TRBV18,.,TRBJ1-2
CAWSVGVPEGSYGYTF,TGTGCCTGGAGTGTGGGAGTCCCGGAGGGTAGCTATGGCTACACCTTC,TRBV30,.,TRBJ1-2
CASSPRGSEKLFF,TGCGCCAGCAGTCCTCGGGGGAGTGAAAAACTGTTTTTT,TRBV23-1,.,TRBJ1-4
CASSHPPGQGNTEAFF,TGTGCCAGCAGCCACCCCCCGGGACAGGGTAACACTGAAGCTTTCTTT,TRBV5-8,TRBD1,TRBJ1-1
CAISETGENTGELFF,TGTGCCATCAGTGAGACAGGGGAGAACACCGGGGAGCTGTTTTTT,TRBV10-3,TRBD1,TRBJ2-2
CASSLRDSREAFF,TGTGCCAGCAGCTTACGGGACAGCCGAGAAGCTTTCTTT,TRBV7-2,TRBD1,TRBJ1-1
CASSQEDRHYGHTF,TGCGCCAGCAGCCAAGAAGACAGGCACTATGGCCACACCTTC,TRBV4-3,.,TRBJ1-2
CASSSFMSGRGETQYF,TGTGCCAGCAGTTCGTTCATGTCCGGGCGGGGAGAGACCCAGTACTTC,TRBV27,.,TRBJ2-5
CASSSGINVGETQYF,TGTGCCAGCAGCTCGGGAATTAACGTAGGAGAGACCCAGTACTTC,TRBV7-9,.,TRBJ2-5
CASSFIHEQFF,TGTGCCAGCAGCTTCATTCATGAGCAGTTCTTC,TRBV5-6,.,TRBJ2-1
CASSRRGAAKNIQYF,TGTGCCAGCAGCCGCCGTGGGGCAGCCAAAAACATTCAGTACTTC,TRBV11-2,.,TRBJ2-4
CASSLGQFTGELFF,TGTGCCAGCAGCTTAGGACAGTTCACCGGGGAGCTGTTTTTT,TRBV7-2,.,TRBJ2-2
CASSVGAGDTDYGYTF,TGTGCCAGCAGCGTAGGGGCCGGGGATACCGACTATGGCTACACCTTC,TRBV9,.,TRBJ1-2
CASSEDPGSYGYTF,TGTGCCAGCAGTGAAGACCCAGGGTCCTATGGCTACACCTTC,TRBV6-1,.,TRBJ1-2
CASSLKGVHEQFF,TGTGCCAGCAGCTTAAAAGGGGTCCATGAGCAGTTCTTC,TRBV7-9,.,TRBJ2-1
CASSLTSGDTQYF,TGTGCCAGCAGCTTAACTAGCGGAGATACGCAGTATTTT,TRBV11-3,TRBD2,TRBJ2-3
CASSLVSSGNTIYF,TGTGCCAGCAGCTTAGTCTCCTCTGGAAACACCATATATTTT,TRBV11-2,.,TRBJ1-3
CASSEKGGMVYGYTF,TGTGCCAGCAGTGAAAAGGGAGGGATGGTCTATGGCTACACCTTC,TRBV6-1,.,TRBJ1-2
CASSLASYEQFF,TGTGCCAGCAGCTTAGCTAGCTACGAGCAGTTCTTC,TRBV7-9,.,TRBJ2-1
CASEGGAGPGAYEQYF,TGTGCCAGTGAAGGGGGCGCGGGACCGGGCGCCTACGAGCAGTACTTC,TRBV5-4,.,TRBJ2-7
CASRGASPNTGELFF,TGTGCCAGCAGGGGGGCCAGCCCGAACACCGGGGAGCTGTTTTTT,TRBV9,.,TRBJ2-2
CAWSPQVTDTQYF,TGTGCCTGGAGTCCCCAGGTCACAGATACGCAGTATTTT,TRBV30,.,TRBJ2-3